Listed here are 15 T cell receptor beta chains from one sample, sequenced in a study of blood T cell repertoires in COVID-19 (dated by TCRdb to 2019 to 2021). Preparation of the library involved the immunoSEQ multiplex PCR assay. Drawn from immuneACCESS, this table holds only the in-frame rearrangements with V and J called that TCRdb kept. Clones are partly lost; checked studies trace under half to an unresolved V gene and leave the rest unexplained. Counted in this sample were some 300,000 clones; 90% of them appeared once. The ten most abundant clones make up around 0.93% of the sample. Sequenced input: peripheral blood. Receptors were obtained from a woman aged 40 to 55 with COVID-19, enrolled during active disease.

DNA of the CDR3: TGTGCCAGCAGTTTCCTCCCCCCCTCGAGCGGGAGTCTTTACGAGCAGTACTTC. This sequence encodes CASSFLPPSSGSLYEQYF. V is TRBV27 and J is TRBJ2-7, with 8 positions matching TRBD2. The CDR3 has 18 amino acids. Germline loops: CDR1 MNHEY, CDR2 SMNVEV (reference sequence). J gave up 4 bases and V 3 bases, and 17 bases lay outside the gene matches.

The CDR3 sequence: CATRGTGTSTSTDTQYF. The CDR3 DNA reads TGTGCCACGAGGGGGACAGGAACTTCTACTAGCACAGATACGCAGTATTTT. This chain uses TRBV15 with TRBJ2-3; 8 nucleotides line up with TRBD1. V lost 9 bases and J lost 0; bases outside the gene matches: 14. This CDR3 region has 17 residues. Germline CDR1 and CDR2: LNHNV and YYDKDF (reference sequence).

The J gene is TRBJ1-2, the V gene TRBV7-9; tentatively, D is TRBD1 (5 bases). The CDR3 is made up of 14 amino acids. Germline loops: CDR1 SEHNR, CDR2 FQNEAQ (reference sequence). V was cut by 0 bases and J by 7 bases, with 12 bases left in between. Written as DNA, the CDR3 is TGTGCCAGCAGCTTAGCGTCAACAGGTCTTGGCTACACCTTC. This gives the protein CASSLASTGLGYTF.

This chain connects TRBV7-2 to TRBJ1-2; 8 nucleotides align to TRBD1. Germline V gene data show CDR1 as SGHTA and CDR2 as FQGNSA. The CDR3 runs to 13 residues. J lost 7 bases, V lost 5 bases, and 6 bases had no gene match. CDR3 DNA: TGTGCCAGCAGCAACCGGGACAGGCGTGGCTACACCTTC. Residues: CASSNRDRRGYTF.

This chain connects TRBV7-3 to TRBJ2-2, with D possibly being TRBD1 (6 bases). V gave up 7 bases and J gave up 4 bases, with 16 bases separating them. Germline assignment: CDR1 SGHTA and CDR2 FQGTGA. This CDR3 is built from 15 residues. The CDR3 nucleotides are TGTGCCAGCACCCCCCACAGGGCGGGCACCGGGGAGCTGTTTTTT. Protein sequence: CASTPHRAGTGELFF.

This sequence joins TRBV9 and TRBJ2-5; TRBD2 aligns across 9 bases. V was pared by 0 bases and J by 3 bases, with 6 bases of the junction left unmatched. This CDR3 has 16 residues. Germline CDR1 is SGDLS and CDR2 is YYNGEE. The CDR3 DNA sequence: TGTGCCAGCAGCGTAGAAAGTCTAGCGGGGAAAGAGACCCAGTACTTC. Residues: CASSVESLAGKETQYF.

V usage is TRBV3-1 (or the pseudogene TRBV3-2) and J usage is TRBJ1-2; weak D call: TRBD1 (5 bases). CDR1 LGHDT and CDR2 YNNKEL come from the germline V gene (reference sequence). The CDR3 has 14 amino acids. Trimming pared 0 bases from V and 12 bases from J, leaving 17 bases between. The CDR3 protein is CASSQDRVNVRHTF. In nucleotides, the CDR3 is TGTGCCAGCAGCCAAGACAGGGTAAACGTTCGGCACACCTTC.

The chain combines TRBV28 with TRBJ1-5; D is unresolved. The V end was cut by 8 bases, the J end by 12 bases, with 14 bases between. From germline, CDR1 is MDHEN and CDR2 SYDVKM. The CDR3 loop spans 11 amino acids. CDR3 protein: CASALRGLQHF. In DNA form, the CDR3 reads TGTGCCAGCGCCTTGCGGGGTCTCCAGCATTTT.

The rearrangement uses TRBV5-1 and TRBJ2-5; 7 nucleotides line up with TRBD1. This CDR3 has 15 amino acids. The junction had 7 bases not matched to a gene; V was cut back by 1 base and J by 4 bases. Looked up from germline, CDR1 is SGHRS and CDR2 is YFSETQ. CDR3 bases: TGCGCCAGCAGCTTGACAGGGGAGTTGGGAGAGACCCAGTACTTC. It encodes CASSLTGELGETQYF.

The rearrangement uses TRBV5-1 and TRBJ1-1, with D uncertain. Trimming took 0 bases from V and 1 from J, leaving 10 bases between them. The CDR3 length is 15 residues. CDR1 is SGHRS and CDR2 is YFSETQ in the germline V gene. CDR3 in amino acids: CASSLVLGPNTEAFF. The DNA of the CDR3 is TGCGCCAGCAGCTTGGTACTAGGACCGAACACTGAAGCTTTCTTT.

The rearrangement joins TRBV10-3 to TRBJ2-7; D gene uncertain. The V gene lost 0 bases and the J gene lost 5 bases, with 17 bases spanning the gap. This CDR3 is 16 amino acids long. Germline V gives CDR1 ENHRY, CDR2 SYGVKD. The CDR3 loop is CAISESMLGSTHEQYF. For the CDR3, the DNA is TGTGCCATCAGTGAGTCGATGTTGGGCTCGACCCACGAGCAGTACTTC.

Only one count was recorded for this clone. The V call is TRBV6-4, the J call TRBJ2-1, with D possibly TRBD2 on 6 matching bases. The V end lost 2 bases, the J end lost 7 bases, and 15 bases lay between the germline ends. Germline-derived CDR1 and CDR2 are MRHNA and SNTAGT. The CDR3 has 15 amino acids. This CDR3 is CASSDGGRKVNEQFF. The CDR3, as DNA: TGTGCCAGCAGTGACGGAGGGCGGAAGGTAAATGAGCAGTTCTTC.

The chain combines TRBV11-2 with TRBJ2-4, with 9 nucleotides matching TRBD2. The CDR3 is 18 amino acids. Unmatched junction bases numbered 7, after V lost 1 base and J lost 0 bases. Germline V gene data show CDR1 as SGHAT and CDR2 as FQNNGV. DNA for the CDR3: TGTGCCAGCAGCTTAGCCCGGACTAGCGATGGAGCCAAAAACATTCAGTACTTC. Protein product: CASSLARTSDGAKNIQYF.

The V and J genes are TRBV28 and TRBJ1-1; 9 positions agree with TRBD1. CDR1 MDHEN and CDR2 SYDVKM come from the germline V gene. V lost 6 bases, J lost 6 bases, and 14 bases stayed unmatched. This CDR3 is 16 amino acids long. The CDR3 coding sequence is TGTGCCAGCAGACAAGGGACAGGGAGAGGGCCCGCTGAAGCTTTCTTT. Protein: CASRQGTGRGPAEAFF.

The chain links TRBV6-5 to TRBJ2-7; a weak D match, TRBD1 (5 bases). CDR3 size: 11 residues. The V gene lost 6 bases and the J gene lost 4 bases, with 7 bases spanning the gap. Germline assignment: CDR1 MNHEY and CDR2 SVGAGI. In DNA, the CDR3 is TGTGCCAGCAGCGCAGGGTACGAGCAGTACTTC. As protein: CASSAGYEQYF.